The sample holds a few counts of the clone carrying this TCR beta chain. Its antigen is still unknown. CDR3 length: 15 amino acids. Germline V lookup: CDR1 KGHSH, CDR2 LQKENI. Trimming pared 6 bases from V and 2 bases from J, leaving 17 bases between. This sample was taken from a study of T cell repertoires in cytomegalovirus infection. TCRdb re-derived calls from the reads in MiXCR, one entry per CDR3 protein. Of hundreds of thousands of distinct CDR3 sequences in the sample, over 25% were seen once. The specimen was cultured CD8+ T cells from PBMCs, collected from culture after CMV antigen stimulation. The TCR originated in a human donor in good health (CMV status not recorded). Some clones in this sample may be carry-over from other donors' samples. This chain connects TRBV18 to TRBJ2-7; no clear D. The chain's CDR3 is CASSPRQLLTYEQYF. DNA for the CDR3: TGTGCCAGCTCCCCTAGACAACTGCTGACCTACGAGCAGTACTTC.